The present T cell receptor beta chain was sequenced within a study of post-analysis software for immune sequencing data. Study-level information: The courses of disease that were included comprised relapsing-remitting, secondary progressive and progressive-relapsing multiple sclerosis. Study-level findings and limits: Multiple sclerosis was associated with a significant reduction in normalized Chao1 diversity relative to controls. About 5 TRBV segments appeared more often in patients than in controls, and TRBV5-6, TRBV5-1 and TRBV20-1 were among these.

Researchers reported that TCR beta cDNA libraries carried unique molecular identifiers. TCRdb re-called the PCR reads through MiXCR, storing one row per CDR3 protein. The sample records some 700,000 distinct CDR3 sequences, about 60% being singletons. The CDR3 is 13 residues long. Germline V gene lookup returns CDR1 SGDLS and CDR2 YYNGEE. V was clipped by 0 bases and J by 2 bases, with 3 bases between them. Regarding this clonotype: Its target is unknown.

What was sequenced was blood. The receptor was derived from a girl aged 2-15 years with multiple sclerosis. This chain uses TRBV9 with TRBJ2-4, with no clear D. CDR3 DNA: TGTGCCAGCAGCGTAGACACCAAAAACATTCAGTACTTC. The encoded protein is CASSVDTKNIQYF.